A selection of T cell receptor beta chains follows, all from one sample in a study of blood T cell repertoires in COVID-19. Sequencing used immunoSEQ multiplex PCR; TCRdb keeps in-frame clones, though not all of them. The sample yields some 290,000 clones, roughly 86% seen once. The sequencing sample was made of PBMCs or T cells enriched from blood (not recorded which). The source is a woman in her twenties or thirties who had recovered from COVID-19. The CDR3 runs from the conserved cysteine through the conserved F or W. A D gene is named only where the DNA matches it firmly. The size of a clone is reported for some rows only, either as once, few or many, or as a class for expanded clones.

j_call v_call clone_size d_call cdr3_aa cdr3_nt
TRBJ2-1 TRBV9 . . CASSVQISSYNEQFF TGTGCCAGCAGCGTACAGATAAGCTCCTACAATGAGCAGTTCTTC
TRBJ2-2 TRBV5-4 . . CASSWAINTGELFF TGTGCCAGCAGCTGGGCTATCAATACCGGGGAGCTGTTTTTT
TRBJ2-3 TRBV2 . TRBD2 CASSVAGETTDTQYF TGTGCCAGCAGTGTAGCGGGAGAGACGACAGATACGCAGTATTTT
TRBJ1-4 TRBV19 . TRBD1 CASTAHRGQDEKLFF TGTGCCAGTACCGCCCACAGGGGGCAAGATGAAAAACTGTTTTTT
TRBJ2-7 TRBV11-2 . . CASSLDYSGAGYEQYF TGTGCCAGCAGCTTAGATTATTCAGGGGCTGGGTACGAGCAGTACTTC
TRBJ2-1 TRBV18 . TRBD2 CASSTGRSGYNEQFF TGTGCCAGCTCAACCGGGAGGTCCGGCTACAATGAGCAGTTCTTC
TRBJ1-1 TRBV7-2 . . CASSPPPTHTEAFF TGTGCCAGCAGCCCTCCCCCTACGCACACTGAAGCTTTCTTT
TRBJ2-2 TRBV19 . TRBD1 CASSRQGQLRNTGELFF TGTGCCAGTAGTAGACAGGGTCAACTAAGGAACACCGGGGAGCTGTTTTTT
TRBJ1-5 TRBV4-1 . . CASSQVSNQPQHF TGCGCCAGCAGCCAAGTCTCCAATCAGCCCCAGCATTTT
TRBJ1-1 TRBV2 few . CASSSQGKNTEAFF TGTGCCAGCAGTTCTCAGGGAAAGAACACTGAAGCTTTCTTT
TRBJ1-2 TRBV4-1 . . CASSQEIWAAYNIYTF TGCGCCAGCAGCCAAGAAATATGGGCCGCATATAATATCTACACCTTC
TRBJ2-5 TRBV6-1 . . CASSEDWETQYF TGTGCCAGCAGTGAGGACTGGGAGACCCAGTACTTC
TRBJ2-7 TRBV27 . . CASSLQAFHEQYF TGTGCCAGCAGTTTACAAGCATTCCACGAGCAGTACTTC
TRBJ1-5 TRBV18 . TRBD1 CASSPSPDRAQPQHF TGTGCCAGCTCACCATCTCCCGACAGGGCTCAGCCCCAGCATTTT
TRBJ1-3 TRBV11-2 . . CASSLDWGSSSGNTIYF TGTGCCAGCAGCTTAGATTGGGGCAGTAGCTCTGGAAACACCATATATTTT